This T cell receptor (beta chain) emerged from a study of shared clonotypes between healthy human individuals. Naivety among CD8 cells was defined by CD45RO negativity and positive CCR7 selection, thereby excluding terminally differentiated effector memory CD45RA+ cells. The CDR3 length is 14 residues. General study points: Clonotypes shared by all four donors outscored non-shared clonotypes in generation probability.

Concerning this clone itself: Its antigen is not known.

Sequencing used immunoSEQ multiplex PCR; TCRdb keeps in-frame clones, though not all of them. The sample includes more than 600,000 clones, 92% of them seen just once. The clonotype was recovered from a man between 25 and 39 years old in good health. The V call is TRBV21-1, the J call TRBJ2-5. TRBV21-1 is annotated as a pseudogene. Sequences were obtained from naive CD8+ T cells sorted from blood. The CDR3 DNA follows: TGTGCCAGCCCCGGGGCTACGTACTGCGCCCCAATTTACTTC. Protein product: CASPGATYCAPIYF.